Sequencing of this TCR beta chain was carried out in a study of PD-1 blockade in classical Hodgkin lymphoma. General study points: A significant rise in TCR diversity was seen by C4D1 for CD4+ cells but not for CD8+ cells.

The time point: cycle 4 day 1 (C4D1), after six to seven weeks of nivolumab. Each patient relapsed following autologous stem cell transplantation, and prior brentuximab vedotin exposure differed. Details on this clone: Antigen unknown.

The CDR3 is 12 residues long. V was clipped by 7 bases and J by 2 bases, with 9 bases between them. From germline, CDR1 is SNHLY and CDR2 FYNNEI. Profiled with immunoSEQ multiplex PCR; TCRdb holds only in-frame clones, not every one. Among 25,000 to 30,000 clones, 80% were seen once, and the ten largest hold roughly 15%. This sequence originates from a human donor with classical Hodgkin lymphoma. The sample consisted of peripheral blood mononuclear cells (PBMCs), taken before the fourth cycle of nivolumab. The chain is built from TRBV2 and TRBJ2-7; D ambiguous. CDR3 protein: CASTGTTYEQYF. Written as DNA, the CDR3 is TGTGCCAGCACAGGCACAACCTACGAGCAGTACTTC. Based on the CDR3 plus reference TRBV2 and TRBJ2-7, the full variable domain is EPEVTQTPSHQVTQMGQEVILRCVPISNHLYFYWYRQILGQKVEFLVSFYNNEISEKSEIFDDQFSVERPDGSNFTLKIRSTKLEDSAMYFCASTGTTYEQYFGPGTRLTVT.